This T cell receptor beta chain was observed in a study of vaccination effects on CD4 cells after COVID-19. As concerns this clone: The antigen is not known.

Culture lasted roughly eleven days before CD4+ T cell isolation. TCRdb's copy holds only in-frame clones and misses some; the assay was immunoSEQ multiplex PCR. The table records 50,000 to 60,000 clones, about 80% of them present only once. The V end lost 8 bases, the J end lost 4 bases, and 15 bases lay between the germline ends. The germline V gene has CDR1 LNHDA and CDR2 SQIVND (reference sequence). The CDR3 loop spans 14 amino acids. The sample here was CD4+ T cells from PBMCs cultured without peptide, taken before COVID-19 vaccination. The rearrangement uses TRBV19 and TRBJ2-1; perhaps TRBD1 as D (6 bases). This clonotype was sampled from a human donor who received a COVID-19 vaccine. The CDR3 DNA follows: TGTGCCAGTGAAACAGGGCTCCCTTACAATGAGCAGTTCTTC. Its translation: CASETGLPYNEQFF.